A single sample gave rise to the 28 T cell receptor beta chains below, sequenced in a study of monozygotic twins with inflammatory bowel disease. TCRdb re-analyzed the 5' RACE reads; it lists each CDR3 protein once, without DNA. Recorded for this sample: over 110,000 distinct CDR3 sequences. Material for sequencing was blood. The receptors come from a human donor with ulcerative colitis or Crohn's disease, or a healthy co-twin of an affected twin (not recorded which).

The chain is built from TRBV4-3 and TRBJ1-6; TCRdb returns TRBD1, unconfirmable since there is no DNA. This CDR3 spans 16 amino acids. Germline V gene sequence: CDR1 LGHNA, CDR2 YSLEER. The CDR3 reads CASSQDPGQYNSPLHF.

The rearrangement uses TRBV18 and TRBJ1-1; the D call of TRBD1 rests on TCRdb alone, since no DNA is present to check it. The germline CDR1 and CDR2 sequences are KGHSH and LQKENI. The CDR3 consists of 16 residues. The chain's CDR3 is CASSQAMSGLNTEAFF.

The CDR3 sequence is CASSRVSSNQPQHF. This chain joins TRBV12-3 or TRBV12-4 and TRBJ1-5; TCRdb outputs TRBD1, but without DNA this stays unchecked. The CDR3 is 14 amino acids.

The V gene is TRBV6-6, the J gene TRBJ1-2. Germline V gene data show CDR1 as MNHNY and CDR2 as SVGAGI (reference sequence). The CDR3 is made up of 13 amino acids. CDR3 sequence reads: CASSYVSGYGYTF.

V usage is TRBV29-1 and J usage is TRBJ2-2; as DNA is missing, the TRBD1 call by TCRdb cannot be tested. The CDR3 consists of 15 residues. The germline gives CDR1 SQVTM, CDR2 ANQGSEA. The CDR3 loop reads CSVVVRGRNTGELFF.

The CDR3 reads CASSSGQSFDGYTF. The chain links TRBV5-1 to TRBJ1-2; the D call from TCRdb, TRBD1, cannot be confirmed without DNA. Germline CDR1 and CDR2: SGHRS and YFSETQ. This CDR3 has 14 residues.

The V call is TRBV20-1, the J call TRBJ2-5. The CDR3 loop spans 13 amino acids. CDR1 is DFQATT, CDR2 SNEGSKA, per germline (reference sequence). The CDR3 region is CSARTAMSETQYF.

The genes are TRBV20-1 and TRBJ1-2; TCRdb's D call, TRBD1, is unchecked because there is no DNA. The CDR3 totals 12 residues. Germline CDR1 reads DFQATT; CDR2 reads SNEGSKA (reference sequence). The CDR3: CSAPGDGYGYTF.

The V and J genes are TRBV6-5 and TRBJ2-7; TCRdb designates TRBD1, a call that cannot be tested without DNA. Germline values: CDR1 MNHEY, CDR2 SVGAGI. CDR3 size: 15 residues. The CDR3 here is CASSYSGQGVYEQYF.

V is TRBV6-1 and J is TRBJ1-5; TCRdb returns TRBD1, unconfirmable since there is no DNA. Germline loops: CDR1 MNHNS, CDR2 SASEGT. The CDR3 has 16 amino acids. CDR3 in amino acids: CASSLSGQGFNQPQHF.

V gene TRBV19 combines with J gene TRBJ1-1. The CDR3 covers 13 residues. Germline lookup yields CDR1 LNHDA and CDR2 SQIVND (reference sequence). The CDR3 here is CASSIFGKTEAFF.

The chain has TRBV20-1 and TRBJ1-2. CDR1 is DFQATT, CDR2 SNEGSKA, per germline (reference sequence). CDR3 length: 15 residues. CDR3 in amino acids: CSARDRAVSVYGYTF.

The gene calls are TRBV20-1 and TRBJ2-7. Germline values: CDR1 DFQATT, CDR2 SNEGSKA (reference sequence). CDR3 length: 11 residues. The CDR3 sequence: CSAQSPSEQYF.

The rearrangement uses TRBV10-3 and TRBJ1-3; the TRBD1 assignment by TCRdb is unverifiable without DNA. Germline V gene data show CDR1 as ENHRY and CDR2 as SYGVKD. The CDR3 runs 15 residues. The CDR3 sequence: CAISQGEVSGNTIYF.

This rearrangement joins TRBV3-1 to TRBJ2-1; the D call of TRBD2 rests on TCRdb alone, since no DNA is present to check it. Germline CDR1 reads LGHDT; CDR2 reads YNNKEL (reference sequence). The CDR3 has 18 amino acids. This CDR3 is CASSLTSGGYNRYNEQFF.

The rearrangement joins TRBV20-1 to TRBJ1-2. Germline CDR1 is DFQATT and CDR2 is SNEGSKA (reference sequence). This CDR3 spans 13 amino acids. The CDR3: CSASESALYGYTF.

The chain has TRBV7-9 and TRBJ2-6. The CDR3 spans 14 residues. The germline gives CDR1 SEHNR, CDR2 FQNEAQ (reference sequence). The CDR3 protein is CASSFGVSANVLTF.

V usage is TRBV5-4 and J usage is TRBJ2-7. CDR3 length: 14 residues. CDR1 is SGHNT, CDR2 YYREEE, per germline (reference sequence). CDR3 amino acids: CASTLDRVQKEQYF.

The chain joins TRBV7-6 to TRBJ1-3; TCRdb's assignment of TRBD1 cannot be checked, as there is no DNA. CDR3 length: 16 residues. Germline values: CDR1 SGHVS, CDR2 FNYEAQ. The CDR3 is CASSLQGLSSGNTIYF.

The chain carries TRBV3-1 and TRBJ2-1; the D call from TCRdb, TRBD1, cannot be confirmed without DNA. CDR1 is LGHDT and CDR2 is YNNKEL in the germline V gene (reference sequence). The CDR3 loop spans 14 amino acids. This CDR3 is CASSPAGGDNEQFF.

The rearrangement uses TRBV20-1 and TRBJ2-7; TCRdb's assignment of TRBD2 cannot be checked, as there is no DNA. This CDR3 is 14 amino acids long. The germline gives CDR1 DFQATT, CDR2 SNEGSKA (reference sequence). CDR3 in amino acids: CSATRDGRSYEQYF.

This chain connects TRBV5-1 to TRBJ2-7; TCRdb's D call of TRBD2 is untestable without DNA. The CDR3 spans 14 residues. Germline CDR1 and CDR2: SGHRS and YFSETQ. CDR3 amino acids: CASSRSRREDEQYF.

V gene TRBV20-1 combines with J gene TRBJ2-7; the TRBD1 assignment by TCRdb is unverifiable without DNA. Germline CDR1 DFQATT, CDR2 SNEGSKA (reference sequence). This CDR3 contains 14 residues. This CDR3 reads CSARGTGRIVEQYF.

This CDR3 reads CASSLNRLNQPQHF. The chain couples TRBV7-2 to TRBJ1-5. This CDR3 is built from 14 residues. Germline V gene data show CDR1 as SGHTA and CDR2 as FQGNSA.

This chain joins TRBV5-5 and TRBJ1-6; TCRdb gives TRBD1 as the D gene, but with no DNA this cannot be confirmed. Germline V gene sequence: CDR1 SGHKS, CDR2 YYEKEE (reference sequence). CDR3 length: 13 residues. CDR3 sequence reads: CASSLEWGSPLHF.

The V and J genes are TRBV5-6 and TRBJ1-4; as DNA is missing, the TRBD1 call by TCRdb cannot be tested. Per germline, CDR1 SGHDT and CDR2 YYEEEE. The CDR3 has 15 residues. CDR3 amino acids: CASSPRDRGGKKLFF.

V gene TRBV7-2 combines with J gene TRBJ1-5. Germline CDR1 is SGHTA and CDR2 is FQGNSA. The CDR3 contains 15 residues. The CDR3 sequence: CASSFQGPSNQPQHF.

This chain joins TRBV29-1 and TRBJ2-3; TCRdb indicates TRBD2, and absent DNA this call remains unverified. Germline V gene data show CDR1 as SQVTM and CDR2 as ANQGSEA. This CDR3 has 14 amino acids. The CDR3 reads CSVGAGGLTDTQYF.